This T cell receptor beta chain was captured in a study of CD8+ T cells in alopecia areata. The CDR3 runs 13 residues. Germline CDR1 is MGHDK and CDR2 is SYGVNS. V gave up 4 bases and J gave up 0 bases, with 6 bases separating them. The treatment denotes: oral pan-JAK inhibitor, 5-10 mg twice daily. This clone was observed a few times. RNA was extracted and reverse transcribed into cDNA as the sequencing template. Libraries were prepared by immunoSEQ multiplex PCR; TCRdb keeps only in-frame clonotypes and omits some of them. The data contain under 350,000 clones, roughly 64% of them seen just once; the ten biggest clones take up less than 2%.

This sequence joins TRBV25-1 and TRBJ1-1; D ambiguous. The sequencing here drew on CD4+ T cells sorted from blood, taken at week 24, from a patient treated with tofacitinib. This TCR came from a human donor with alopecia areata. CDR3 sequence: CASSVTLNTEAFF. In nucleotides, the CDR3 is TGTGCCAGCAGTGTGACACTGAACACTGAAGCTTTCTTT.